This entry describes one T cell receptor (beta chain). This entry belongs to a study of blood T cell repertoires in COVID-19. Study-wide context: Collection of acute and convalescent COVID-19 samples took place in the United States, Italy and Spain. Sample material is recorded as cDNA or gDNA derived from T cells, B-cell-depleted T cells, or PBMCs.

As processed by the authors: Quantification of nucleated cells was approximated via reference gene primer amplification. Here immunoSEQ multiplex PCR was the method, and the copy in TCRdb shows in-frame clones only, minus some. Clone size and the V and J calls come from that table; the DNA yielded D and trimming. Among approximately 260,000 clones listed, around 82% were seen once. Germline CDR1 reads LGHDT; CDR2 reads YNNKEL (reference sequence). Trimming at V came to 5 bases and at J to 4 bases, leaving 11 bases not matched to a gene. This CDR3 is 16 amino acids long. This TCR derives from a woman aged 80 or over with active or convalescent COVID-19. The chain recombines TRBV3-1 (or the pseudogene TRBV3-2) with TRBJ2-3, with 8 bases identical to TRBD1. The sequencing sample was made of peripheral blood. The CDR3 bases are TGTGCCAGCAGCGCACAGGTCCCAGGGGGCGCAGATACGCAGTATTTT. Encoded protein: CASSAQVPGGADTQYF.